The 22 T cell receptor beta chains presented below share a single source sample, sequenced in a study of blood T cell repertoires in COVID-19. The table came from immunoSEQ multiplex PCR; TCRdb's copy has only in-frame clones and leaves some out. The sample includes approximately 100,000 clones, about 85% seen only once; the top ten take 3.5% to 5.5%. The sequencing input was peripheral blood. The origin of the receptors is a man aged 65-85 years with acute or convalescent COVID-19.

V and J are TRBV28 and TRBJ2-5; TRBD1 agrees at 11 bases. The CDR3 runs to 17 residues. V was clipped by 8 bases and J by 2 bases; unmatched bases: 13. Germline values: CDR1 MDHEN, CDR2 SYDVKM. CDR3 loop: CASQVGQGASGQETQYF. The CDR3 coding sequence is TGTGCCAGCCAAGTAGGACAGGGGGCTTCGGGTCAAGAGACCCAGTACTTC. The complete variable domain, with remaining parts taken from reference TRBV28 and TRBJ2-5, reads DVKVTQSSRYLVKRTGEKVFLECVQDMDHENMFWYRQDPGLGLRLIYFSYDVKMKEKGDIPEGYSVSREKKERFSLILESASTNQTSMYLCASQVGQGASGQETQYFGPGTRLLVL.

The rearrangement links TRBV6-5 to TRBJ2-7, with TRBD1 identical over 8 bases. The CDR3 length is 15 residues. CDR1 MNHEY and CDR2 SVGAGI come from the germline V gene. V lost 6 bases and J lost 3; bases outside the gene matches: 10. The CDR3 spells CASRKDRAAFYEQYF. Here the CDR3 DNA reads TGTGCCAGCAGAAAGGACAGGGCGGCTTTCTACGAGCAGTACTTC.

CDR3 nucleotides: TGTGCCAGCAGGAAGGAGGACTCCCAAGAGACCCAGTACTTC. It yields the protein CASRKEDSQETQYF. The V and J genes are TRBV6-5 and TRBJ2-5; tentative D call: TRBD2 (5 bases). Per the germline V gene, CDR1 is MNHEY and CDR2 is SVGAGI. The V and J ends lost 6 bases and 1 base respectively, with 12 bases between them. This CDR3 contains 14 residues.

The genes are TRBV2 and TRBJ1-6, with 10 bases identical to TRBD1. This CDR3 has 16 amino acids. The ends lost 6 bases at V and 0 bases at J; junction bases unmatched: 2. Germline assignment: CDR1 SNHLY and CDR2 FYNNEI. The chain's CDR3 is CASRDRGLSYNSPLHF. In nucleotides, the CDR3 is TGTGCCAGCAGAGACAGGGGGCTCTCCTATAATTCACCCCTCCACTTT. The variable domain in full, completed from reference TRBV2 and TRBJ1-6, reads EPEVTQTPSHQVTQMGQEVILRCVPISNHLYFYWYRQILGQKVEFLVSFYNNEISEKSEIFDDQFSVERPDGSNFTLKIRSTKLEDSAMYFCASRDRGLSYNSPLHFGNGTRLTVT.

The chain employs TRBV19 and TRBJ2-2, with 11 bases fitting TRBD1. With V trimmed by 7 bases and J by 2 bases, 9 bases remained unmatched. Germline V gene data show CDR1 as LNHDA and CDR2 as SQIVND (reference sequence). The CDR3 runs 17 residues. The CDR3 DNA reads as TGTGCCAGTAACCGGGACAGGGGGTTGCAAAACACCGGGGAGCTGTTTTTT. This encodes CASNRDRGLQNTGELFF.

V and J are TRBV7-9 and TRBJ1-6, with 11 bases aligning to TRBD1. Per the germline V gene, CDR1 is SEHNR and CDR2 is FQNEAQ (reference sequence). Trimming took 2 bases from V and 7 from J; bases not matched to a gene: 7. The CDR3 is made up of 17 amino acids. The CDR3 region has the DNA TGTGCCAGCAGCTTACAAGGACAGGGGGCCCAAAATTCACCCCTCCACTTT. Protein sequence: CASSLQGQGAQNSPLHF.

The chain uses TRBV5-1 and TRBJ2-1; D call uncertain. Trimming took off 3 bases at V and 9 bases at J, with 10 bases between the two ends. CDR1 and CDR2 (germline): SGHRS, YFSETQ. This CDR3 spans 12 amino acids. In nucleotides, the CDR3 is TGCGCCAGCAGCTCCCCGCGGTCTGAGCAGTTCTTC. Its protein product is CASSSPRSEQFF.

The gene calls are TRBV9 and TRBJ2-5, with D unclear. The V and J ends lost 3 bases and 1 base respectively, with 13 bases between them. This CDR3 has 15 amino acids. Germline CDR1 SGDLS, CDR2 YYNGEE. CDR3 protein: CASSAITSSQETQYF. DNA for the CDR3: TGTGCCAGCAGCGCGATAACATCGTCCCAAGAGACCCAGTACTTC.

This chain links TRBV5-1 with TRBJ1-3; TRBD1 is a possible D gene (5 bases). Germline-derived CDR1 and CDR2 are SGHRS and YFSETQ. CDR3 length: 15 amino acids. With 2 bases removed from V and 0 bases from J, the gap between germline ends came to 9 bases. CDR3 DNA sequence: TGCGCCAGCAGCTTCGACAGCCTCTCTGGAAACACCATATATTTT. The encoded protein is CASSFDSLSGNTIYF.

V gene TRBV6-4 combines with J gene TRBJ2-1, with TRBD1 as a possible D gene (5 bases). Germline V gene lookup returns CDR1 MRHNA and CDR2 SNTAGT. Trimming stripped 10 bases from V and 3 bases from J, with 19 bases between. The CDR3 runs 15 residues. The CDR3 here is CATSRDNRGYNEQFF. Written as DNA, the CDR3 is TGTGCCACCTCAAGGGATAATAGGGGCTACAATGAGCAGTTCTTC.

J is TRBJ2-4 and V is TRBV2, with 11 bases lining up with TRBD1. The germline V gene encodes CDR1 SNHLY and CDR2 FYNNEI. J gave up 9 bases and V 8 bases, and 6 bases lay outside the gene matches. The CDR3 is 13 amino acids. CDR3 nucleotide sequence: TGTGCCAGCGGGACAGGGGGAAGGGGCATTCAGTACTTC. Translating it yields CASGTGGRGIQYF.

DNA of the CDR3: TGCGCCAGCAGCTTGGGTGGAGCGGTCGGCACCGGCAACATTCAGTACTTC. This codes for CASSLGGAVGTGNIQYF. This sequence joins TRBV5-1 and TRBJ2-4, with D possibly TRBD2 on 5 matching bases. With 0 bases removed from V and 7 bases from J, the gap between germline ends came to 20 bases. CDR3 size: 17 residues. Per germline, CDR1 SGHRS and CDR2 YFSETQ.

Worth noting for this clone: The junction departs from the called germline gene at one end, perhaps through a read error. V gene TRBV4-1 combines with J gene TRBJ1-5; D gene unclear. The V gene's germline CDR1 is MGHRA and CDR2 YSYEKL. This CDR3 has 16 residues. The CDR3 loop reads CAGSQDEGSRNQPQHF. The CDR3 bases are TGCGCCGGCAGCCAAGATGAGGGCAGTCGAAATCAGCCCCAGCATTTT.

This clone has more than one count but fewer than ten. The J gene is TRBJ1-1, the V gene TRBV6-6; D is undetermined. The CDR3 runs 14 residues. Trimming shortened V by 3 bases and J by 5 bases, and 13 bases separated the two germline ends. Per germline, CDR1 MNHNY and CDR2 SVGAGI (reference sequence). CDR3 protein: CASSYLGGETEAFF. As DNA, the CDR3 is TGTGCCAGCAGTTATCTCGGAGGAGAAACTGAAGCTTTCTTT.

This chain links TRBV10-1 with TRBJ2-3; D call uncertain. The V gene's germline CDR1 is WNHNN and CDR2 SYGVQD (reference sequence). The length of the CDR3 is 12 residues. The V gene lost 2 bases and the J gene lost 4 bases, with 4 bases spanning the gap. CDR3 sequence reads: CASSETPDTQYF. The CDR3 DNA reads as TGCGCCAGCAGTGAGACTCCAGATACGCAGTATTTT.

This chain links TRBV4-2 with TRBJ2-1; D is undetermined. The CDR3 loop spans 16 amino acids. With 0 bases removed from V and 0 bases from J, the gap between germline ends came to 9 bases. Germline loops: CDR1 LGHNA, CDR2 YNFKEQ. CDR3 sequence: CASSQESRSSYNEQFF. The CDR3 DNA reads as TGTGCCAGCAGCCAAGAGTCCCGGAGCTCCTACAATGAGCAGTTCTTC.

The chain carries TRBV3-1 (or the pseudogene TRBV3-2) and TRBJ1-1; TRBD1 matches 10 bases. Germline V gives CDR1 LGHDT, CDR2 YNNKEL (reference sequence). V dropped 4 bases and J dropped 5; count of bases not matched to a gene: 4. The CDR3 extends over 14 amino acids. CDR3 protein: CASSPTGGLTEAFF. The CDR3 DNA reads TGTGCCAGCAGCCCGACAGGGGGCTTGACTGAAGCTTTCTTT.

The chain joins TRBV28 to TRBJ1-5; 7 nucleotides agree with TRBD1. The CDR3 covers 16 residues. Germline V gives CDR1 MDHEN, CDR2 SYDVKM. V was clipped by 4 bases and J by 1 base; unmatched bases: 7. The CDR3 sequence: CASSSMDRRSNQPQHF. The DNA of the CDR3 is TGTGCCAGCAGTTCGATGGACAGGAGGAGCAATCAGCCCCAGCATTTT.

The rearrangement uses TRBV11-3 and TRBJ2-5; a weak D match, TRBD2 (6 bases). This CDR3 spans 16 amino acids. Germline CDR1 reads SGHNT; CDR2 reads YENEEA. V was shortened by 5 bases and J by 2 bases, with 18 bases between the two germline ends. This CDR3 reads CASSPGLGLTQETQYF. The CDR3 coding sequence is TGTGCCAGCAGCCCAGGCCTGGGACTCACTCAAGAGACCCAGTACTTC.

The chain couples TRBV28 to TRBJ1-3; 7 bases agree with TRBD1. Germline V gene sequence: CDR1 MDHEN, CDR2 SYDVKM. CDR3 length: 14 amino acids. Losses at the gene ends were 8 bases for V and 4 bases for J; bases not matched to a gene: 8. The CDR3 here is CASRKGTEGNTIYF. The CDR3 DNA reads as TGTGCCAGCCGCAAAGGGACAGAGGGAAACACCATATATTTT.

The rearrangement joins TRBV29-1 to TRBJ1-1; 8 nucleotides agree with TRBD1. The junction had 10 bases not matched to a gene; V was cut back by 4 bases and J by 6 bases. The CDR3 is 14 amino acids. Germline V gene sequence: CDR1 SQVTM, CDR2 ANQGSEA. CDR3 DNA sequence: TGCAGCGTTGCCCCTCAGGGGGCCGGCGCTGAAGCTTTCTTT. Its protein product is CSVAPQGAGAEAFF.

CDR3 protein: CASSPWTGKDTEAFF. The CDR3, as DNA: TGTGCCAGCAGCCCCTGGACAGGGAAGGACACTGAAGCTTTCTTT. The chain combines TRBV9 with TRBJ1-1; 8 nucleotides match TRBD1. Germline V gene sequence: CDR1 SGDLS, CDR2 YYNGEE. Trimming cost V 4 bases and J 3 bases; bases outside gene matches: 8. The CDR3 totals 15 residues.